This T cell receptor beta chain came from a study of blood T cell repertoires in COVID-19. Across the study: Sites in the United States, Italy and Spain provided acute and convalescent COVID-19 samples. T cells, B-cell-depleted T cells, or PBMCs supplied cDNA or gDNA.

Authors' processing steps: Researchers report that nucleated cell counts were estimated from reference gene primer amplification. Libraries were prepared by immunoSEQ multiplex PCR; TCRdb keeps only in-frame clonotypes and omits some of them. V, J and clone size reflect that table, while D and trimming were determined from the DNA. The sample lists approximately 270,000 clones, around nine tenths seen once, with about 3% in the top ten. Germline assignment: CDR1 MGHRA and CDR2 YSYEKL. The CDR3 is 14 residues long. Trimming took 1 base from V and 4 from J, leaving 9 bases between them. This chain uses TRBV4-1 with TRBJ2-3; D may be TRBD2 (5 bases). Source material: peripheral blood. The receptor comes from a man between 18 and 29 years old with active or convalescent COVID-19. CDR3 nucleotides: TGCGCCAGCAGCCAAGGCCCTAGCTCAGATACGCAGTATTTT. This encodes CASSQGPSSDTQYF.